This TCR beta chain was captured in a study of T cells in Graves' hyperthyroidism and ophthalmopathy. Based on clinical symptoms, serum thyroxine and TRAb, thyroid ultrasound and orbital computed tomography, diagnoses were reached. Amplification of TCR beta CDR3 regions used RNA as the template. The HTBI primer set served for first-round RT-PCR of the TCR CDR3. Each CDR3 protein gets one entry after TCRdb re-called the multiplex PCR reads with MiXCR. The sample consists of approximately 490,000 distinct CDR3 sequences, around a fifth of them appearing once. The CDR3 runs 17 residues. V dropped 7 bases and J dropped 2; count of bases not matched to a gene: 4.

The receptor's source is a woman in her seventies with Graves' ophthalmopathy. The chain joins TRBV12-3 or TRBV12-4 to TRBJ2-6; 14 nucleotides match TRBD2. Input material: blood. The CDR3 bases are TGTGCCAGCACTGTGACTAGCGGGAGGGCTGGGGCCAACGTCCTGACTTTC. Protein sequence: CASTVTSGRAGANVLTF.